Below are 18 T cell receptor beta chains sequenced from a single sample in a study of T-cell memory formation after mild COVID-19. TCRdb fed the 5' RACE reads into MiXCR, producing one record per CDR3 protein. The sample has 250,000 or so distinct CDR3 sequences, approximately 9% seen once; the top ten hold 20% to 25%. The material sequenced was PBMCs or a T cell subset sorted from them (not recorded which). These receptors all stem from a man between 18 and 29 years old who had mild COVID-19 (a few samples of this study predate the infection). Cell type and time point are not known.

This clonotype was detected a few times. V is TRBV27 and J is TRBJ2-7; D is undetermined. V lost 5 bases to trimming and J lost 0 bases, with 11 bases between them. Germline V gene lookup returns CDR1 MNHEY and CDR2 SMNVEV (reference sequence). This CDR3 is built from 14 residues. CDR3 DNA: TGTGCCAGCAGTCGTGCGGAGAGCTCCTACGAGCAGTACGTC. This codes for CASSRAESSYEQYV.

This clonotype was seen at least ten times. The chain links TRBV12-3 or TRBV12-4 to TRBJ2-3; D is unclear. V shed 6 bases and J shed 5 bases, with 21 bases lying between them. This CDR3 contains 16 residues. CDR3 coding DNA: TGTGCCAGCAGCCCCGAGGAAGGGCGGTTGAGAGATACGCAGTATTTT. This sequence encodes CASSPEEGRLRDTQYF.

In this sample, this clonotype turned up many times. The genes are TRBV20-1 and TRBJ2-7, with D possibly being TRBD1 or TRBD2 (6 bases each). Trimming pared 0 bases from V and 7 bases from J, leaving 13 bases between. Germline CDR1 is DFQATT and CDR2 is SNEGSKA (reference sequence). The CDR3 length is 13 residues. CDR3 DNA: TGCAGTGCTAGAGATCGGGGGCCGAATGAGCAGTACTTC. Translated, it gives CSARDRGPNEQYF.

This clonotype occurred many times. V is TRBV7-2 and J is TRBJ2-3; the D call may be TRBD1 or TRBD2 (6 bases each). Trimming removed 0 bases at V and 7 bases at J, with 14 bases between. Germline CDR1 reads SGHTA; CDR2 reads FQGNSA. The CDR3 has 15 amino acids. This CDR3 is CASSLASGAPNTQYF. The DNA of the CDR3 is TGTGCCAGCAGCTTAGCATCGGGGGCCCCTAATACGCAGTATTTT.

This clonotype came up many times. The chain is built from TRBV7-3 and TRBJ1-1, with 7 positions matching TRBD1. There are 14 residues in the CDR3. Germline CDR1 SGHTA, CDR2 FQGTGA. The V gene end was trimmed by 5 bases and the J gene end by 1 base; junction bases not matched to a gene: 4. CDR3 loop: CASSPQGRNTEAFF. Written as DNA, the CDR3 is TGTGCCAGCAGCCCACAGGGGCGGAACACTGAAGCTTTCTTT.

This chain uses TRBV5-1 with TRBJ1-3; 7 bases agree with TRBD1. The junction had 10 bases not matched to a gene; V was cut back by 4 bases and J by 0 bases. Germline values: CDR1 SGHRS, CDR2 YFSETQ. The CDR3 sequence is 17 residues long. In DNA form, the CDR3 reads TGCGCCAGCAGCCCTCGGGACAGCCGGAGCTCTGGAAACACCATATATTTT. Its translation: CASSPRDSRSSGNTIYF.

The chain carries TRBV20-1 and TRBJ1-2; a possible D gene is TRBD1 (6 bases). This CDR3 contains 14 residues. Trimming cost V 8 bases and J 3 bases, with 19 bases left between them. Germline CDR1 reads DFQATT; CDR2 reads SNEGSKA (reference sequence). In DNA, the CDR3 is TGCAGTCCCACCCCTGGACAGACCCACTATGGCTACACCTTC. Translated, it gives CSPTPGQTHYGYTF.

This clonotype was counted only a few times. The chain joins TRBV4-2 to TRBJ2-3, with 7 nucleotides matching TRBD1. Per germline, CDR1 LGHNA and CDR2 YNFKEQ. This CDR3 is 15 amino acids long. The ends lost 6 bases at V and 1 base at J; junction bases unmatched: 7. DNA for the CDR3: TGTGCCAGCAGTCAACCAGGGGGACGCACAGATACGCAGTATTTT. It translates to CASSQPGGRTDTQYF.

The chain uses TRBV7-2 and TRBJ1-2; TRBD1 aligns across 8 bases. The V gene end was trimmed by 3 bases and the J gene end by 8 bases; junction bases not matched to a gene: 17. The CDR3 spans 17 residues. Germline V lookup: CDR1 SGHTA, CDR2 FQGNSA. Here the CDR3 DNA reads TGTGCCAGCAGCTTCCCCCCGCTTGGCAGGGGGCGGGACGGCTACACCTTC. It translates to CASSFPPLGRGRDGYTF. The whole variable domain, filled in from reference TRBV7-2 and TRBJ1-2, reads GAGVSQSPSNKVTEKGKDVELRCDPISGHTALYWYRQSLGQGLEFLIYFQGNSAPDKSGLPSDRFSAERTGGSVSTLTIQRTQQEDSAVYLCASSFPPLGRGRDGYTFGSGTRLTVV.

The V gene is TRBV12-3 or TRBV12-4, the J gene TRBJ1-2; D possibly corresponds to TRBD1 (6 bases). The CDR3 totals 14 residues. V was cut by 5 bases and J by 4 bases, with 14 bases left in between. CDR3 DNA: TGTGCCAGCAGTCCAGGGGAGGGACTCTATGGCTACACCTTC. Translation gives CASSPGEGLYGYTF.

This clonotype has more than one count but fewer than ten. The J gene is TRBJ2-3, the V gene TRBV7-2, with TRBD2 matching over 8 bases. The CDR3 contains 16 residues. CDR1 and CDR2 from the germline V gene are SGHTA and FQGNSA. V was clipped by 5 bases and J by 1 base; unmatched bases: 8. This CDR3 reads CASSTQVAGRTDTQYF. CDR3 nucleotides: TGTGCCAGCAGCACCCAAGTAGCGGGGCGCACAGATACGCAGTATTTT.

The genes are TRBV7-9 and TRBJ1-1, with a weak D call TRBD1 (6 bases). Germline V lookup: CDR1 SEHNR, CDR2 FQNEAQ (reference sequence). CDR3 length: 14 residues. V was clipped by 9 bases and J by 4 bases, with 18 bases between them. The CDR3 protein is CASGEIGGLTEAFF. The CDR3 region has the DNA TGTGCCAGTGGAGAGATCGGGGGGCTCACTGAAGCTTTCTTT.

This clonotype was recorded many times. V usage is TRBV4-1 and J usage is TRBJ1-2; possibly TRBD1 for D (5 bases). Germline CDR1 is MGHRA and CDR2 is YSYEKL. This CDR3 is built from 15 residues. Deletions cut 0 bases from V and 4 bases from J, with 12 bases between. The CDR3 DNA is TGCGCCAGCAGCCAAGATGCGGCGGGGACCTATGGCTACACCTTC. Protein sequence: CASSQDAAGTYGYTF.

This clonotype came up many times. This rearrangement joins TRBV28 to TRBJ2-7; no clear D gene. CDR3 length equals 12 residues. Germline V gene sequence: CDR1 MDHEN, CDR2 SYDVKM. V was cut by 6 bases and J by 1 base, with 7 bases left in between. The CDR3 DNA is TGTGCCAGCAGCATGGATTCCTACGAGCAGTACGTC. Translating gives CASSMDSYEQYV.

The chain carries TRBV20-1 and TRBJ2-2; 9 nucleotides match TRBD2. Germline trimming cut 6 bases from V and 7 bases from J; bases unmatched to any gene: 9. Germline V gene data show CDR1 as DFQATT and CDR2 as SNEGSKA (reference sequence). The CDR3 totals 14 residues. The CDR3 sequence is CSARRASGVGELFF. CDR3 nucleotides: TGCAGTGCCCGTCGGGCTAGCGGGGTCGGGGAGCTGTTTTTT.

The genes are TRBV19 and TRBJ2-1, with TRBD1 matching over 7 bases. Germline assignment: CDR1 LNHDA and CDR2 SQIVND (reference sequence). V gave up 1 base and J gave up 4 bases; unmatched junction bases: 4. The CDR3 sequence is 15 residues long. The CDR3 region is CASSIGGTAYNEQFF. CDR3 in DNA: TGTGCCAGTAGTATAGGAGGGACAGCATACAATGAGCAGTTCTTC.

The CDR3 coding sequence is TGTGCCAGCAGCTCCAAGGACAGGGCTAGTTCACCCCTCCACTTT. Its protein product is CASSSKDRASSPLHF. V and J are TRBV7-9 and TRBJ1-6, with 8 bases aligning to TRBD1. CDR3 length: 15 amino acids. J lost 9 bases, V lost 4 bases, and 8 bases had no gene match. CDR1 and CDR2 (germline): SEHNR, FQNEAQ (reference sequence).

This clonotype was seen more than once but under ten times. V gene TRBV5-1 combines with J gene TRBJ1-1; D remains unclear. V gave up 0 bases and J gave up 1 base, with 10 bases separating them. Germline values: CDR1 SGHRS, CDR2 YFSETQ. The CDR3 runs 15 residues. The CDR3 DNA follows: TGCGCCAGCAGCTTGGGGGTCACCTCGAACACTGAAGCTTTCTTT. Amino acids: CASSLGVTSNTEAFF.